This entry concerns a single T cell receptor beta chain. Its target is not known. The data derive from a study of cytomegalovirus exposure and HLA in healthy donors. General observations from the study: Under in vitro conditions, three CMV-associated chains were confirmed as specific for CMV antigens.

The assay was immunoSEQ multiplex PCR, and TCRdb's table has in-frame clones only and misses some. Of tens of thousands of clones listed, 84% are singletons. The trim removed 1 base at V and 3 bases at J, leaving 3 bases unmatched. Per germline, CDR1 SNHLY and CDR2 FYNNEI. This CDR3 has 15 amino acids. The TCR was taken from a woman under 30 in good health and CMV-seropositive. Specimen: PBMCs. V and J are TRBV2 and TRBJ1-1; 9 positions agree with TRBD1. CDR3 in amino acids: CASSEVGQGYTEAFF. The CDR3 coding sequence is TGTGCCAGCAGTGAAGTGGGACAGGGATACACTGAAGCTTTCTTT.